This TCR beta chain derives from a study of cytomegalovirus exposure and HLA in healthy donors. Findings and limits, study-wide: Later analysis placed DRB1 highest and HLA-C lowest in TCR association rates, which differed by HLA locus.

Concerning this clone itself: Its antigen remains unidentified.

Germline assignment: CDR1 SGHVS and CDR2 FNYEAQ. The CDR3 consists of 16 residues. V dropped 2 bases and J dropped 3; count of bases not matched to a gene: 6. Both 60 Vbeta primers and 13 Jbeta primers went into the PCR. Clones were sequenced by immunoSEQ multiplex PCR, and TCRdb holds only the in-frame ones, with some missing. The sample contains around 110,000 clones, roughly three fifths of which appear only once. This TCR was sampled from a man aged 18 to 29 in good health and CMV-seronegative. Input material: PBMCs. This sequence joins TRBV7-6 and TRBJ2-3, with 9 nucleotides matching TRBD1. The CDR3 loop is CASSLLADRGTDTQYF. CDR3 coding DNA: TGTGCCAGCAGCTTACTGGCGGACAGGGGAACAGATACGCAGTATTTT.